This TCR beta chain is drawn from a study of cytomegalovirus exposure and HLA in healthy donors. Study-level points and caveats: Serostatus for CMV was the only available immune exposure information. In a later analysis, HLA-associated beta chains showed higher expansion and lower generation probabilities than comparable chains. Whilst most TCR sequences proved rare, a subset of public TCRs occurred across many donors.

In regard to this clone: Its antigen is still unknown.

In the PCR, 60 Vbeta and 13 Jbeta primers were used. Per the original methods: Approximately 12 million of tens of millions of unique TCR beta chains were shared, per a later count. Repertoires were generated with immunoSEQ multiplex PCR, while TCRdb's copy carries only in-frame clones and drops some. That table supplies the V and J calls and clone size; D and trimming were determined from the DNA. Of 55,000 to 90,000 clones in the sample, roughly 79% were seen once. The CDR3 loop spans 13 amino acids. From germline, CDR1 is MNHEY and CDR2 SVGAGI. Trimming took 0 bases from V and 11 from J, leaving 13 bases between them.

Sequenced sample: PBMCs. The chain couples TRBV6-5 to TRBJ2-5; D is possibly TRBD2 (7 bases). This clonotype was obtained from a man in his forties or fifties in good health and CMV-seronegative. Here the CDR3 DNA reads TGTGCCAGCAGTTACTCGATAGGGGGGGAGCAGTACTTC. This sequence encodes CASSYSIGGEQYF.